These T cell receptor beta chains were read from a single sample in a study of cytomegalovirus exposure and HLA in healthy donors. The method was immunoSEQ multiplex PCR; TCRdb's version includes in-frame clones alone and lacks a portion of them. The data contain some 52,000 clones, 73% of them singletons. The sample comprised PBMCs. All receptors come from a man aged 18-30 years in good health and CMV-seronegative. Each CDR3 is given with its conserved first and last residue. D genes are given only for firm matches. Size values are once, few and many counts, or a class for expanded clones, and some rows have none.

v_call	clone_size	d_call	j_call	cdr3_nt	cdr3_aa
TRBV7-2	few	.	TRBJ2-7	TGTGCCAGCAGCCCCAGACAGTACTACGAGCAGTACTTC	CASSPRQYYEQYF
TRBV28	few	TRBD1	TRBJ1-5	TGTGCCAGCAGTTTGGACCAGGGGGTCAATCAGCCCCAGCATTTT	CASSLDQGVNQPQHF
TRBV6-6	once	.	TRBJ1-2	TGTGCCAGCAGAGATCATACCAGGGAGGGGCCCCTTGGCTACACCTTC	CASRDHTREGPLGYTF
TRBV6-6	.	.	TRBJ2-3	TGTGCCAGCAGTTACTCTCAGGGATGGTCCACAGATACGCAGTATTTT	CASSYSQGWSTDTQYF
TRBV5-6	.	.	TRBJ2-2	TGTGCCAGCAGCCTCTCCTACGGGGAGCTGTTTTTT	CASSLSYGELFF
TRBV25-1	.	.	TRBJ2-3	TGTGCCACCCTCCGGGGTAGCACAGATACGCAGTATTTT	CATLRGSTDTQYF
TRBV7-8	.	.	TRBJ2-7	TGTGCCAGCAGCACCGGGACTGGGCCCTACGAGCAGTACTTC	CASSTGTGPYEQYF
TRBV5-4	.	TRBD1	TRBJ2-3	TGTGCCAGCAGCTTGGGATTCGGCAAGGGGGCCACAGATACGCAGTATTTT	CASSLGFGKGATDTQYF
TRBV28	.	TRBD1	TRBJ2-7	TGTGCCAGCAGTCTGAGACAGGGATCAACCTACGAGCAGTACTTC	CASSLRQGSTYEQYF
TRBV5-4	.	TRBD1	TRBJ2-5	TGTGCCAGCCGAGGGGGCCAAGAAGAGACCCAGTACTTC	CASRGGQEETQYF
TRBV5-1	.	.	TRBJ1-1	TGCGCCAGCCGCCATATCAGGCCTCGAAACACTGAAGCTTTCTTT	CASRHIRPRNTEAFF
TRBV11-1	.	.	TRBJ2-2	TGTGCCAGCAGCTTGGAGGGAGCAGAGACCGGGGAGCTGTTTTTT	CASSLEGAETGELFF
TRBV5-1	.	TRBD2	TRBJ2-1	TGCGCCAGCAGCCTCGGGACTAGCGGGAACGATGAGCAGTTCTTC	CASSLGTSGNDEQFF
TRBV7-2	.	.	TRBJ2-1	TGTGCCAGCAGCTTAGCCGCAGGGGTCAATGAGCAGTTCTTC	CASSLAAGVNEQFF
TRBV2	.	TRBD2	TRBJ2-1	TGTGCCAGCAGCCTACTAGCTAGCGGGAGGGTTAGTAATGAGCAGTTCTTC	CASSLLASGRVSNEQFF
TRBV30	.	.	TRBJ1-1	TGTGCCTGGAGTGTAAACAGGAACACTGAAGCTTTCTTT	CAWSVNRNTEAFF
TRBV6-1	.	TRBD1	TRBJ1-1	TGTGCCAGCAGGGGGGGGACAGGGGGCACTGAAGCTTTCTTT	CASRGGTGGTEAFF
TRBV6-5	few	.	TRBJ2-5	TGTGCCAGCAGTACACACCCGGGACTCCAAGAGACCCAGTACTTC	CASSTHPGLQETQYF
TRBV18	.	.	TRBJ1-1	TGTGCCAGCTCCGGCGTTGTCGCGGACACTGAAGCTTTCTTT	CASSGVVADTEAFF
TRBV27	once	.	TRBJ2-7	TGTGCCAGCAAAGGCCCGGGATCCAGCGAGCAGTACTTC	CASKGPGSSEQYF
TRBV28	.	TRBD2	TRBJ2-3	TGTGCCAGCAGCACCGGGACTAGCGGGAGTAATACGCAGTATTTT	CASSTGTSGSNTQYF
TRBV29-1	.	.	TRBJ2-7	TGCAGCGCCCTGACAGGGAGGACCTACGAGCAGTACTTC	CSALTGRTYEQYF
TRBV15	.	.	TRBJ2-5	TGTGCCACCAGCAGCCTTGATACACCTCAAGAGACCCAGTACTTC	CATSSLDTPQETQYF
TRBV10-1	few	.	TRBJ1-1	TGCGCCAGCAGTGAAACGGGACACGCCCTCGGAGCTTTCTTT	CASSETGHALGAFF
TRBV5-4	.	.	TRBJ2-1	TGTGCCAGCAGCTCCTTAGCGGCCCTCTCCTACAATGAGCAGTTCTTC	CASSSLAALSYNEQFF
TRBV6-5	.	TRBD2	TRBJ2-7	TGTGCCAGCGGCGGACTAGCGCCCTACGAGCAGTACTTC	CASGGLAPYEQYF
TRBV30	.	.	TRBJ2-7	TGTGCCTGGGGCAGGGTGTACGAGCAGTACTTC	CAWGRVYEQYF
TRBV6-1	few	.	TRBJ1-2	TGTGCCAGCGGGCGTGCCTCAGGGGGCTACACCTTC	CASGRASGGYTF
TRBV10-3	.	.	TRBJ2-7	TGTGCCACCTTGACTACCTCCTACGAGCAGTACTTC	CATLTTSYEQYF
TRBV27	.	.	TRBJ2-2	TGTGCCAGCACCCCTAGTGCGTCCGGGGAGCTGTTTTTT	CASTPSASGELFF
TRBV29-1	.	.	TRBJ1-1	TGCAGCGTGAGGGATCGGGTGAACACTGAAGCTTTCTTT	CSVRDRVNTEAFF
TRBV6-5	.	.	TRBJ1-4	TGTGCCAGCAGTCGGACGGGTGGGAGTGGGGAACTGTTTTTT	CASSRTGGSGELFF
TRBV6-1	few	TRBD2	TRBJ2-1	TGTGCCAGCACCAAGCGGGGAAACAATGAGCAGTTCTTC	CASTKRGNNEQFF
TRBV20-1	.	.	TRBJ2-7	TGCAGTGCATACTCCTACGAGCAGTACTTC	CSAYSYEQYF
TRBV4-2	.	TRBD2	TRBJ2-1	TGTGCCAGCAGTCTCGGACTAGGGAGAGACAATGAGCAGTTCTTC	CASSLGLGRDNEQFF
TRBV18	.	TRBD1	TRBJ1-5	TGTGCCAGCTCACCTACAGGGGATCAGCCCCAGCATTTT	CASSPTGDQPQHF
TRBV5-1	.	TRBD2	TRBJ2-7	TGCGCCAGCAGCAGAACCGAAGGGACTAGCACACACGAGCAGTACTTC	CASSRTEGTSTHEQYF
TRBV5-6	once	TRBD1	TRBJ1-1	TGTGCCAGCAGCCGGGACAGAGAAGCTTTCTTT	CASSRDREAFF
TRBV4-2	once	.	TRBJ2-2	TGTGCCAGCAGCCAAGCTCTAGCGACGACCGGGGAGCTGTTTTTT	CASSQALATTGELFF